This TCR beta chain is from a study of vaccination effects on CD4 cells after COVID-19. Study information: Post-vaccine draws lagged the second dose by a median of 72 days.

Whole-study results and caveats: Missing from the study were early post-infection timepoints, and its convalescent patients were few. Clones induced by infection and by vaccine showed marked clonal contraction late after vaccination.

This clone was seen just once. Antigen: not known. Antigen-specific CD4+ T cells were first expanded with viral peptide pools by the ViraFEST assay and only then sequenced. The culture ran for 10 days before CD4+ T cells were isolated. A positive SARS-CoV-2 PCR test fell between March and December 2020. Each participant was given two doses of one vaccine (BNT162b2 or mRNA-1273). The germline V and J ends were trimmed by 4 bases and 4 bases, with 14 bases remaining between them. The CDR3 loop spans 15 amino acids. CDR1 is KGHDR, CDR2 SFDVKD, per germline. Profiling relied on immunoSEQ multiplex PCR, and the TCRdb table lists in-frame clones only, not all of them. The table lists fewer than 15,000 clones, 73% of them singletons.

The receptor's source is a human donor who had a prior SARS-CoV-2 infection. Sequences were derived from CD4+ T cells from PBMCs cultured with HCoV-NL63 spike peptides, sampled after COVID-19 vaccination. The chain has TRBV24-1 and TRBJ2-3, with a weak D call TRBD2 (5 bases). The CDR3 DNA reads TGTGCCACCAGTGACCCGGCGGGCGCCGCAGATACGCAGTATTTT. Amino acid sequence: CATSDPAGAADTQYF.